Below, one T cell receptor beta chain is given with its context. As yet, its antigen is unknown. PCR employed 60 Vbeta and 13 Jbeta primers. In the original processing: An analysis that came later counted 70 million to 100 million unique TCR beta chains, 9 million to 12 million shared. Sequencing used immunoSEQ multiplex PCR; TCRdb keeps in-frame clones, though not all of them. That table gives V, J and clone size, and the DNA gave D and trimming. Of under 170,000 clones in the sample, around 60% are singletons; the top ten hold 6% to 8.5%. The data were obtained in a study of cytomegalovirus exposure and HLA in healthy donors. General study points: Previous analysis showed most TCR beta V segments were productive about 90% or about 30% of the time.

The CDR3 sequence is 16 residues long. Trimming took off 0 bases at V and 6 bases at J, with 18 bases between the two ends. Germline V lookup: CDR1 SGDLS, CDR2 YYNGEE. The receptor comes from a woman in her sixties or seventies in good health and CMV-seropositive. The V gene is TRBV9, the J gene TRBJ1-1, with a tentative D call TRBD1 (6 bases). Sequencing was done on a sample of PBMCs. In DNA, the CDR3 is TGTGCCAGCAGCGTAGGAGGGGGGGGAAATGCCCCTGAAGCTTTCTTT. Protein product: CASSVGGGGNAPEAFF.